This T cell receptor (beta chain) was identified during a study of blood T cell repertoires in COVID-19. This CDR3 comprises 17 residues. V lost 0 bases to trimming and J lost 2 bases, with 14 bases between them. The V gene's germline CDR1 is LNHDA and CDR2 SQIVND (reference sequence). Assay: immunoSEQ multiplex PCR; the TCRdb copy retains only in-frame clones and omits some. The sample has about 83,000 clones, 86% seen once. This TCR was recovered from a woman of 80 years or more in a cohort sampled during active or convalescent COVID-19. The rearrangement joins TRBV19 to TRBJ1-3; D not resolved. The sequencing input was peripheral blood. The CDR3 loop is CASSIDPGRATGNTIYF. In DNA form, the CDR3 reads TGTGCCAGTAGTATAGATCCTGGGAGGGCGACTGGAAACACCATATATTTT.